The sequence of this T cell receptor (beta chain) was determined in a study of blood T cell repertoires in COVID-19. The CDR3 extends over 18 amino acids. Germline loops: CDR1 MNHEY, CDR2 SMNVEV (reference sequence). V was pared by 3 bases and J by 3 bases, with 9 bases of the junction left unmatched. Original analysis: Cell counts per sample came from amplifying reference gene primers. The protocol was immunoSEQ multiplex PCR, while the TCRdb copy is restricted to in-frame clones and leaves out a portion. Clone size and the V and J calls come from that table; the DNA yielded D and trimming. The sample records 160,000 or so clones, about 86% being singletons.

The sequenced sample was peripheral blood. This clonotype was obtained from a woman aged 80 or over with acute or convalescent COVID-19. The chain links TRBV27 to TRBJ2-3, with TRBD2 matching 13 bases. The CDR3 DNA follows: TGTGCCAGCAGTTTTTCACTAGCGGGAGGGCCAGGGACAGATACGCAGTATTTT. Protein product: CASSFSLAGGPGTDTQYF.